This T cell receptor (beta chain) was profiled in a study of cytomegalovirus exposure and HLA in healthy donors. The CDR3 is 14 amino acids. The germline V gene encodes CDR1 SGHTA and CDR2 FQGNSA. V shed 9 bases, J shed 6 bases, and the junction held 12 bases outside the gene matches. The PCR had 60 Vbeta and 13 Jbeta primers. Only in-frame clones appear in the TCRdb table, and some are missing; sequencing was by immunoSEQ multiplex PCR. The data show about 110,000 clones, 65% to 85% seen once. A word on this clone: Its antigen is still unknown.

Study-wide results and limits: Indistinguishable V segments such as TRBV6-2 and TRBV6-3 were excluded.

The sequence was collected from a male donor in good health and CMV-seronegative. This chain connects TRBV7-2 to TRBJ2-3, with 7 bases identical to TRBD2. The sequencing sample was made of PBMCs. CDR3 loop: CASLLASGGDTQYF. In DNA form, the CDR3 reads TGTGCCAGTCTACTAGCGAGTGGGGGGGATACGCAGTATTTT.